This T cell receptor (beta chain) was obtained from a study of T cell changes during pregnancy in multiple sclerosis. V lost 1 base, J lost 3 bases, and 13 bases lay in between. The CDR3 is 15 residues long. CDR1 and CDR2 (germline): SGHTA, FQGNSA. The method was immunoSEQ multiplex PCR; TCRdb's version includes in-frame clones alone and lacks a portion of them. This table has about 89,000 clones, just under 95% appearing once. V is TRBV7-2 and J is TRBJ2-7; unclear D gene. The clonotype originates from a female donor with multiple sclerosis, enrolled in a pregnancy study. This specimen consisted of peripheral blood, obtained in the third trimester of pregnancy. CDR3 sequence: CASSLGVNSNYEQYF. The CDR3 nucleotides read TGTGCCAGCAGCTTAGGGGTCAACAGCAACTACGAGCAGTACTTC.